Following are 11 T cell receptor beta chains from one sample sequenced in a study of response to subunit inactivated influenza vaccine. Via MiXCR, TCRdb re-called the RT-PCR reads, giving one row per CDR3 protein. The profile shows roughly 780,000 distinct CDR3 sequences, roughly 20% of them singletons. The sequencing used PBMCs from blood, collected roughly 5 days after vaccination. The receptors come from a man aged 50 or older who received an inactivated influenza vaccine.

The rearrangement links TRBV10-3 to TRBJ1-2; a weak D match, TRBD1 (5 bases). Germline loops: CDR1 ENHRY, CDR2 SYGVKD. The CDR3 covers 12 residues. Deletions cut 6 bases from V and 5 bases from J, with 10 bases between. The CDR3 is CAISGTEYGYTF. DNA for the CDR3: TGTGCCATCAGCGGGACTGAATATGGCTACACCTTC.

This clonotype was picked up many times. V usage is TRBV20-1 and J usage is TRBJ2-7, with 8 bases aligning to TRBD1. This CDR3 spans 17 amino acids. The germline CDR1 and CDR2 sequences are DFQATT and SNEGSKA (reference sequence). V was pared by 2 bases and J by 0 bases, with 12 bases of the junction left unmatched. The CDR3: CSARSPQQGVLSYEQYF. In DNA form, the CDR3 reads TGCAGTGCTAGATCGCCGCAACAGGGGGTTCTCTCCTACGAGCAGTACTTC.

This sequence joins TRBV20-1 and TRBJ2-5, with 7 bases matching TRBD1. The CDR3 covers 17 residues. V lost 1 base to trimming and J lost 4 bases; unmatched junction nucleotides: 15. Germline V gene lookup returns CDR1 DFQATT and CDR2 SNEGSKA (reference sequence). The CDR3 bases are TGCAGTGCTAGAGCTAGTACGACAGGGATGTACCGAGAGACCCAGTACTTC. This codes for CSARASTTGMYRETQYF.

This clonotype turned up a few times. The genes are TRBV18 and TRBJ1-1; TRBD1 is a possible D gene (6 bases). The CDR3 sequence is 13 residues long. V was trimmed by 3 bases and J by 5 bases, leaving 10 bases between them. CDR1 and CDR2 from the germline V gene are KGHSH and LQKENI. The CDR3 sequence is CASSPIRGTEAFF. The CDR3 nucleotides are TGTGCCAGCTCACCTATTAGGGGGACTGAAGCTTTCTTT. Full variable domain (rest looked up from reference TRBV18 and TRBJ1-1): NAGVMQNPRHLVRRRGQEARLRCSPMKGHSHVYWYRQLPEEGLKFMVYLQKENIIDESGMPKERFSAEFPKEGPSILRIQQVVRGDSAAYFCASSPIRGTEAFFGQGTRLTVV.

This chain joins TRBV20-1 and TRBJ2-1, with TRBD2 matching 10 bases. Losses at the gene ends were 0 bases for V and 3 bases for J; bases not matched to a gene: 8. The CDR3 loop spans 17 amino acids. Germline V gene sequence: CDR1 DFQATT, CDR2 SNEGSKA (reference sequence). The CDR3 DNA sequence: TGCAGTGCTAGAGACCTCACTAGCGGGGACGGCTACAATGAGCAGTTCTTC. Translated, it gives CSARDLTSGDGYNEQFF.

This clonotype was detected only a few times. The V gene is TRBV12-3 or TRBV12-4, the J gene TRBJ1-1; TRBD1 is a possible D gene (6 bases). The CDR3 runs 13 residues. The V end lost 3 bases, the J end lost 4 bases, and 9 bases lay between the germline ends. The CDR3, as DNA: TGTGCCAGCAGTTTTGGACAGCTCACTGAAGCTTTCTTT. It specifies CASSFGQLTEAFF.

This chain connects TRBV24-1 to TRBJ2-1, with D perhaps TRBD1 (6 bases). Germline assignment: CDR1 KGHDR and CDR2 SFDVKD. The CDR3 sequence is 14 residues long. V lost 5 bases and J lost 7, with 14 bases in between. The CDR3 coding sequence is TGTGCCACCAGTGTGGCACAGGGCCTAAATGAGCAGTTCTTC. Its translation: CATSVAQGLNEQFF.

The sample holds a few counts of this clonotype. The rearrangement joins TRBV7-2 to TRBJ2-1; D may match TRBD1 or TRBD2 (5 bases each). This CDR3 has 16 residues. V was pared by 4 bases and J by 1 base, with 14 bases between. Germline values: CDR1 SGHTA, CDR2 FQGNSA. The CDR3 DNA reads TGTGCCAGCAGCTCAAACACAGGCGGGTCCTACAATGAGCAGTTCTTC. Protein: CASSSNTGGSYNEQFF.

This clonotype was counted a few times. The V and J genes are TRBV5-1 and TRBJ2-3; 8 bases map to TRBD1. J gave up 1 base and V 4 bases, and 8 bases lay outside the gene matches. The length of the CDR3 is 16 residues. The germline gives CDR1 SGHRS, CDR2 YFSETQ. DNA of the CDR3: TGCGCCAGCAGCACAGGACAGGGTGAAGGCACAGATACGCAGTATTTT. Translating gives CASSTGQGEGTDTQYF.

This clonotype came up a few times. This chain links TRBV5-1 with TRBJ2-7; no definite D call. The CDR3 totals 15 residues. Trimming left V 0 bases short and J 10 bases short, with 20 bases between. Per the germline V gene, CDR1 is SGHRS and CDR2 is YFSETQ. Written as DNA, the CDR3 is TGCGCCAGCAGCTTGGGAGGTAGTAGGCAGGCTCACCAGTACTTC. Its protein product is CASSLGGSRQAHQYF. The full variable domain, its missing parts supplied by reference TRBV5-1 and TRBJ2-7, is KAGVTQTPRYLIKTRGQQVTLSCSPISGHRSVSWYQQTPGQGLQFLFEYFSETQRNKGNFPGRFSGRQFSNSRSEMNVSTLELGDSALYLCASSLGGSRQAHQYFGPGTRLTVT.

The genes are TRBV7-6 and TRBJ1-1; 10 bases match TRBD1. Germline trimming cut 5 bases from V and 6 bases from J; bases unmatched to any gene: 6. This CDR3 region has 14 residues. Germline-derived CDR1 and CDR2 are SGHVS and FNYEAQ. The CDR3 DNA is TGTGCCAGCAGCGCCTTGGACAGGGGGTCTGAAGCTTTCTTT. Residues: CASSALDRGSEAFF.